This passage covers 21 T cell receptor beta chains from one sample sequenced in a study of T cell repertoires in cytomegalovirus infection. TCRdb re-derived calls from the reads in MiXCR, one entry per CDR3 protein. The sample lists more than 250,000 distinct CDR3 sequences; 20% to 30% were seen once. These TCRs' antigens remain unknown. The specimen was cultured PBMCs, collected from culture after CMV antigen stimulation. These receptor sequences come from a human donor in good health (CMV status not recorded). Some clones in this sample may be carry-over from other donors' samples.

This clonotype was counted only a few times. The CDR3 is CASSLGGSTEKETQYF. In nucleotides, the CDR3 is TGCGCCAGCAGCTTGGGGGGTAGTACCGAGAAGGAGACCCAGTACTTC. The chain uses TRBV5-1 and TRBJ2-5, with D uncertain. Per germline, CDR1 SGHRS and CDR2 YFSETQ. The CDR3 spans 16 residues. V shed 0 bases and J shed 5 bases, with 17 bases lying between them.

This sequence joins TRBV6-1 and TRBJ2-1; the match to TRBD2 covers 11 bases. The ends lost 5 bases at V and 2 bases at J; junction bases unmatched: 5. The CDR3 loop spans 16 amino acids. Germline values: CDR1 MNHNS, CDR2 SASEGT. DNA for the CDR3: TGTGCCAGCAGTTCGCAGGGACTAGCGGCCTACAATGAGCAGTTCTTC. Amino acids: CASSSQGLAAYNEQFF.

CDR3 protein: CASTGALGTDTQYF. CDR3 coding DNA: TGTGCCAGCACAGGGGCTCTAGGCACAGATACGCAGTATTTT. V gene TRBV28 combines with J gene TRBJ2-3; possible D gene TRBD1, 6 bases. This CDR3 region has 14 residues. Per the germline V gene, CDR1 is MDHEN and CDR2 is SYDVKM. V lost 7 bases, J lost 1 base, and 12 bases lay in between.

A few counts support this clonotype. This chain uses TRBV28 with TRBJ2-3; 11 nucleotides line up with TRBD2. Germline V gene lookup returns CDR1 MDHEN and CDR2 SYDVKM. V lost 7 bases to trimming and J lost 2 bases; unmatched junction nucleotides: 11. The CDR3 length is 17 residues. The CDR3 nucleotides read TGTGCCAGCACCGACACCAAGACTAGCGGGATCACAGATACGCAGTATTTT. Its protein is CASTDTKTSGITDTQYF. The full variable domain, completed using reference TRBV28 and TRBJ2-3, is DVKVTQSSRYLVKRTGEKVFLECVQDMDHENMFWYRQDPGLGLRLIYFSYDVKMKEKGDIPEGYSVSREKKERFSLILESASTNQTSMYLCASTDTKTSGITDTQYFGPGTRLTVL.

At least ten counts were recorded for this clonotype. This chain's CDR3 is CASAPGAGGTGELFF. As DNA, the CDR3 is TGTGCCAGCGCCCCAGGAGCGGGAGGTACCGGGGAGCTGTTTTTT. The genes are TRBV7-2 and TRBJ2-2; TRBD2 aligns across 9 bases. The germline V gene encodes CDR1 SGHTA and CDR2 FQGNSA. The CDR3 has 15 amino acids. V shed 8 bases and J 5 bases; nucleotides not matched to a gene: 9.

This clonotype has only a few counts. This chain connects TRBV20-1 to TRBJ2-7, with 14 positions matching TRBD2. The V gene end was trimmed by 6 bases and the J gene end by 2 bases; junction bases not matched to a gene: 6. There are 15 residues in the CDR3. Germline assignment: CDR1 DFQATT and CDR2 SNEGSKA (reference sequence). CDR3 residues: CSAGLAGGSTYEQYF. In DNA form, the CDR3 reads TGCAGTGCCGGACTAGCGGGAGGATCCACCTACGAGCAGTACTTC.

The rearrangement uses TRBV28 and TRBJ2-7; 8 bases line up with TRBD1. Germline V gives CDR1 MDHEN, CDR2 SYDVKM. The CDR3 is 16 residues long. The junction had 17 bases not matched to a gene; V was cut back by 11 bases and J by 2 bases. The CDR3 here is CACINSRDRRAYEQYF. CDR3 DNA sequence: TGTGCCTGCATTAACTCCCGGGACAGGAGAGCCTACGAGCAGTACTTC.

This clonotype rates as medium-sized. The chain joins TRBV19 to TRBJ1-2, with D perhaps TRBD1 (5 bases). CDR3 length equals 13 residues. Germline CDR1 is LNHDA and CDR2 is SQIVND (reference sequence). Trimming left V 6 bases short and J 1 base short, with 9 bases between. The CDR3 is CASSQGLNYGYTF. The CDR3, as DNA: TGTGCCAGTAGCCAGGGACTTAACTATGGCTACACCTTC.

The gene calls are TRBV30 and TRBJ1-3; TRBD1 aligns across 7 bases. The CDR3 is 13 amino acids. Unmatched junction bases numbered 6, after V lost 8 bases and J lost 2 bases. Germline values: CDR1 GTSNPN, CDR2 SVGIG (reference sequence). The CDR3 loop reads CAEQTGPGNTIYF. DNA of the CDR3: TGTGCCGAACAGACAGGGCCTGGAAACACCATATATTTT.

As to this clonotype: At one of its ends the junction is not consistent with the germline gene, which may arise from a read error. The chain combines TRBV7-9 with TRBJ2-1, with D perhaps assigned TRBD1 or TRBD2 (5 bases each). Germline V lookup: CDR1 SEHNR, CDR2 FQNEAQ (reference sequence). This CDR3 region has 17 residues. CDR3 sequence reads: CASSPSLKPGAYIEQFF. The DNA for the CDR3 is TGTGCCAGCAGCCCCTCCCTCAAGCCCGGGGCCTACATTGAGCAGTTCTTC. Full variable domain (rest looked up from reference TRBV7-9 and TRBJ2-1): DTGVSQNPRHKITKRGQNVTFRCDPISEHNRLYWYRQTLGQGPEFLTYFQNEAQLEKSRLLSDRFSAERPKGSFSTLEIQRTEQGDSAMYLCASSPSLKPGAYIEQFFGPGTRLTVL.

This clonotype showed up just a few times. The chain recombines TRBV7-2 with TRBJ2-1, with 8 nucleotides matching TRBD2. This CDR3 has 15 residues. Per the germline V gene, CDR1 is SGHTA and CDR2 is FQGNSA. The trim removed 3 bases at V and 8 bases at J, leaving 9 bases unmatched. For the CDR3, the DNA is TGTGCCAGCAGCTTTGGCGGGAGGTCTTCAGATGAGCAGTTCTTC. Amino acids: CASSFGGRSSDEQFF.

The V and J genes are TRBV7-2 and TRBJ2-1; TRBD2 might be the D (5 bases). V dropped 1 base and J dropped 0 bases, with 13 bases sitting between them. CDR1 and CDR2 (germline): SGHTA, FQGNSA. CDR3 size: 17 residues. The CDR3 bases are TGTGCCAGCAGCTTAGTTGAGGGTTTGAGCTCCTACAATGAGCAGTTCTTC. Protein: CASSLVEGLSSYNEQFF.

The sample holds many counts of this clonotype. V gene TRBV6-1 combines with J gene TRBJ1-2; D not certain. The germline gives CDR1 MNHNS, CDR2 SASEGT. V was shortened by 4 bases and J by 0 bases, with 0 bases between the two germline ends. The CDR3 contains 11 residues. This CDR3 reads CASSANYGYTF. CDR3 coding DNA: TGTGCCAGCAGTGCTAACTATGGCTACACCTTC.

The chain carries TRBV29-1 and TRBJ2-2; perhaps D is TRBD1 or TRBD2 (5 bases each). V was clipped by 6 bases and J by 5 bases, with 16 bases between them. This CDR3 is built from 14 residues. Germline lookup yields CDR1 SQVTM and CDR2 ANQGSEA. This CDR3 is CSVAGTRGTGELFF. For the CDR3, the DNA is TGCAGCGTAGCTGGGACGAGGGGTACCGGGGAGCTGTTTTTT.

This clonotype came up once. The chain combines TRBV10-3 with TRBJ2-5; D is perhaps TRBD1 or TRBD2 (5 bases each). Trimming stripped 2 bases from V and 4 bases from J, with 11 bases between. This CDR3 region has 14 residues. Germline CDR1 is ENHRY and CDR2 is SYGVKD. The CDR3 sequence is CAISEPGRRETQYF. CDR3 DNA: TGTGCCATCAGTGAGCCGGGACGCAGAGAGACCCAGTACTTC.

In its sample, this clonotype was seen a few times. This chain uses TRBV12-3 or TRBV12-4 with TRBJ2-1; TRBD1 might be the D (5 bases). Trimming cost V 5 bases and J 8 bases, with 10 bases left between them. CDR3 length equals 12 residues. The CDR3 DNA reads as TGTGCCAGCAGTCCCCAGGGTTATGAGCAGTTCTTC. Its translation is CASSPQGYEQFF.

This sequence joins TRBV5-6 and TRBJ2-7; D is undetermined. The length of the CDR3 is 14 residues. From germline, CDR1 is SGHDT and CDR2 YYEEEE. Trimming took 3 bases from V and 3 from J, leaving 13 bases between them. The DNA of the CDR3 is TGTGCCAGCAGCTCTCTTGGTCCCTTCTACGAGCAGTACGTC. It is translated as CASSSLGPFYEQYV.

The rearrangement joins TRBV15 to TRBJ2-7, with TRBD1 identical over 7 bases. Trimming took 4 bases from V and 1 from J; bases not matched to a gene: 4. The CDR3 has 14 residues. The germline V gene encodes CDR1 LNHNV and CDR2 YYDKDF (reference sequence). The CDR3 region has the DNA TGTGCCACCAGCAAACAGGGACAGTCCTACGAGCAGTACTTC. Translation gives CATSKQGQSYEQYF.

The gene calls are TRBV6-2 or TRBV6-3 and TRBJ2-1; D uncertain. Germline V CDR1 and CDR2: MNHEY, SVGEGT. V lost 6 bases, J lost 4 bases, and 7 bases lay in between. CDR3 length equals 12 residues. The CDR3 loop reads CASSSAYNEQFF. The CDR3 bases are TGTGCCAGCAGCTCAGCTTACAATGAGCAGTTCTTC.

The chain is built from TRBV5-1 and TRBJ1-2; D unresolved. CDR1 and CDR2 from the germline V gene are SGHRS and YFSETQ. V was cut by 0 bases and J by 7 bases, with 13 bases left in between. This CDR3 has 14 amino acids. The CDR3 coding sequence is TGCGCCAGCAGCTTGGAAGGGAATATTGGTGGCTACACCTTC. Its protein is CASSLEGNIGGYTF.

This clonotype was seen a handful of times. The J gene is TRBJ1-1, the V gene TRBV19, with D possibly matching TRBD1 (5 bases). Between the trimmed V and J ends, which lost 4 bases and 0 bases, there was a span of 18 bases. Germline V lookup: CDR1 LNHDA, CDR2 SQIVND (reference sequence). There are 17 residues in the CDR3. In DNA, the CDR3 is TGTGCCAGTAGTAGACCCTGGGACGGGTATATGAACACTGAAGCTTTCTTT. Its protein is CASSRPWDGYMNTEAFF.